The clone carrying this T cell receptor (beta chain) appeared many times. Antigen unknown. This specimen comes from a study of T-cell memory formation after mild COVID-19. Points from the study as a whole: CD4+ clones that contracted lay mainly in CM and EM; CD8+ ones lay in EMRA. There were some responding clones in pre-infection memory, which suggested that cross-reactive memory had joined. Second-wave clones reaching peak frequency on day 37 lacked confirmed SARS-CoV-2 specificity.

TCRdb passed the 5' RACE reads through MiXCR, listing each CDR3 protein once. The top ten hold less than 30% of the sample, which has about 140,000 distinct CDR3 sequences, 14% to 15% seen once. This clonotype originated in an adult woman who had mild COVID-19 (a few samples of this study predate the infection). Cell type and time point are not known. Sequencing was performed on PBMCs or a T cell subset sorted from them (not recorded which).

CDR3 nucleotide sequence: TGTGCCAGCAGCTACACGGGACCAAACTACGAGCAGTACTTC. Translation: CASSYTGPNYEQYF. The chain joins TRBV7-9 to TRBJ2-7; possibly TRBD1 or TRBD2 for D (5 bases each). In germline, CDR1 is SEHNR, CDR2 FQNEAQ (reference sequence). The CDR3 sequence is 14 residues long. The ends were cut back, 4 bases at V and 3 bases at J, with 13 bases in the middle.